The clone carrying this T cell receptor (beta chain) showed up just a few times. Its antigen is unknown. CDR1 and CDR2 from the germline V gene are LNHDA and SQIVND (reference sequence). The CDR3 loop spans 14 amino acids. V dropped 3 bases and J dropped 1 base, with 6 bases sitting between them. These data come from a study of OX40 agonist ivuxolimab in advanced cancers. Study information: Past anti-PD-1, anti-PD-L1 or anti-CTLA-4 therapy was accepted, and around 40% had received some. Overall study results and limits: Expanded clones were, on average, more numerous among CD8+ T cells than CD4+.

Data came from immunoSEQ multiplex PCR; TCRdb stores just in-frame clones and leaves some out. Among about 100,000 clones listed, around nine tenths were seen once. Sequenced here: CD4+ or CD8+ T cells sorted from blood, sampled in a trial of the OX40 agonist ivuxolimab. The source is an adult with an advanced solid tumor such as melanoma, head and neck, liver or kidney cancer. The genes are TRBV19 and TRBJ2-2; D not resolved. The CDR3 spells CASSISLNTGELFF. The CDR3 DNA reads as TGTGCCAGTAGTATCAGCTTGAACACCGGGGAGCTGTTTTTT.